What follows are 18 T cell receptor beta chains derived from one specimen sequenced in a study of STAT5B mutations in CD4+ large granular lymphocyte leukemia. This table comes from immunoSEQ multiplex PCR, and its TCRdb copy is limited to in-frame clones, with some not included. The sample carries around 33,000 clones, approximately 88% recorded once. Material: CD4+ T cells from blood buffy coats. The source of these receptors is a human donor in good health.

V gene TRBV5-5 combines with J gene TRBJ2-5; D remains ambiguous. CDR1 and CDR2 from the germline V gene are SGHKS and YYEKEE (reference sequence). CDR3 length: 14 residues. V shed 4 bases and J shed 5 bases, with 15 bases lying between them. CDR3 nucleotide sequence: TGTGCCAGCAGCGGTACCGGGCCGTTGGAGACCCAGTACTTC. Protein: CASSGTGPLETQYF.

The chain uses TRBV7-2 and TRBJ2-4; D is unclear. This CDR3 has 13 amino acids. V lost 6 bases, J lost 6 bases, and 12 bases lay in between. The germline V gene has CDR1 SGHTA and CDR2 FQGNSA. CDR3 residues: CASRALGLNIQYF. The CDR3, as DNA: TGTGCCAGCAGAGCCCTGGGCCTAAACATTCAGTACTTC.

This sequence joins TRBV4-1 and TRBJ1-1; D might be TRBD1 (5 bases). This CDR3 is built from 13 residues. Germline CDR1 MGHRA, CDR2 YSYEKL. Trimming pared 5 bases from V and 6 bases from J, leaving 13 bases between. CDR3 nucleotides: TGCGCCAGCAGCTACCCAGGGTCCTCTGAAGCTTTCTTT. Translation: CASSYPGSSEAFF.

The rearrangement links TRBV7-2 to TRBJ2-3, with TRBD1 matching 12 bases. This CDR3 contains 19 residues. The V gene's germline CDR1 is SGHTA and CDR2 FQGNSA. Trimming removed 4 bases from V and 4 bases from J; junction bases left unmatched: 15. CDR3 DNA: TGTGCCAGCAGCTACACCGGGACAGGGGGCCGGCAGAGCTCAGATACGCAGTATTTT. Translating it yields CASSYTGTGGRQSSDTQYF.

This chain connects TRBV10-3 to TRBJ2-7; 11 bases agree with TRBD1. Trimming cost V 6 bases and J 4 bases; bases outside gene matches: 17. The CDR3 is made up of 18 amino acids. CDR1 ENHRY and CDR2 SYGVKD come from the germline V gene. The CDR3 sequence: CAISGQGAPLGRVYEQYF. CDR3 in DNA: TGTGCCATCAGCGGACAGGGGGCCCCACTTGGCCGAGTATACGAGCAGTACTTC.

Turning to this clone: Other DNA sequences in the same sample also yield this CDR3. This chain connects TRBV4-3 to TRBJ2-7; D is possibly TRBD2 (6 bases). This CDR3 has 15 amino acids. V was pared by 3 bases and J by 3 bases, with 15 bases between. In germline, CDR1 is LGHNA, CDR2 YSLEER. This CDR3 is CASSQGGGPNYEQYF. CDR3 nucleotide sequence: TGCGCCAGCAGCCAGGGGGGAGGACCTAACTACGAGCAGTACTTC.

In nucleotides, the CDR3 is TGTGCCAGCAGCCAGAATTTTATCAGGACTCACTACACCTTC. It codes for CASSQNFIRTHYTF. The rearrangement links TRBV14 to TRBJ1-2; D is undetermined. Per germline, CDR1 SGHDN and CDR2 FVKESK. V was trimmed by 3 bases and J by 10 bases, leaving 18 bases between them. The CDR3 runs 14 residues. Looking up the rest from reference TRBV14 and TRBJ1-2 gives the full variable domain: EAGVTQFPSHSVIEKGQTVTLRCDPISGHDNLYWYRRVMGKEIKFLLHFVKESKQDESGMPNNRFLAERTGGTYSTLKVQPAELEDSGVYFCASSQNFIRTHYTFGSGTRLTVV.

The count of this clone is one. The gene calls are TRBV7-2 and TRBJ2-5; no clear D. Germline CDR1 SGHTA, CDR2 FQGNSA. This CDR3 has 12 amino acids. With 6 bases removed from V and 6 bases from J, the gap between germline ends came to 11 bases. In nucleotides, the CDR3 is TGTGCCAGCAGTTGGCACGCTCAGACCCAGTACTTC. This sequence encodes CASSWHAQTQYF. The entire variable domain, with the rest obtained from reference TRBV7-2 and TRBJ2-5, is as follows: GAGVSQSPSNKVTEKGKDVELRCDPISGHTALYWYRQSLGQGLEFLIYFQGNSAPDKSGLPSDRFSAERTGGSVSTLTIQRTQQEDSAVYLCASSWHAQTQYFGPGTRLLVL.

The gene calls are TRBV19 and TRBJ1-1; TRBD1 matches 9 bases. The CDR3 has 15 amino acids. Looked up from germline, CDR1 is LNHDA and CDR2 is SQIVND (reference sequence). After removal of 7 bases from V and 1 base from J, the junction contained 7 bases not matched to a gene. In nucleotides, the CDR3 is TGTGCCAGTACTTACCGACAGGGGGAGAACACTGAAGCTTTCTTT. Translated: CASTYRQGENTEAFF.

This clone was recorded a few times. The chain has TRBV18 and TRBJ1-2, with unresolved D. The CDR3 is made up of 13 amino acids. CDR1 is KGHSH, CDR2 LQKENI, per germline. V lost 5 bases, J lost 4 bases, and 11 bases lay in between. The CDR3 nucleotides read TGTGCCAGCTCAGCGGAGTCTCTCTATGGCTACACCTTC. Protein: CASSAESLYGYTF. The variable domain in full, completed from reference TRBV18 and TRBJ1-2, reads NAGVMQNPRHLVRRRGQEARLRCSPMKGHSHVYWYRQLPEEGLKFMVYLQKENIIDESGMPKERFSAEFPKEGPSILRIQQVVRGDSAAYFCASSAESLYGYTFGSGTRLTVV.

This clone is a singleton in its sample. The chain couples TRBV6-5 to TRBJ2-7; unclear D gene. Between the trimmed V and J ends, which lost 0 bases and 2 bases, there was a span of 5 bases. From germline, CDR1 is MNHEY and CDR2 SVGAGI. The CDR3 totals 13 residues. The CDR3 region has the DNA TGTGCCAGCAGTTACTCGACGACCTACGAGCAGTACTTC. It yields the protein CASSYSTTYEQYF.

This chain links TRBV29-1 with TRBJ2-1; D possibly corresponds to TRBD1 (6 bases). The ends were cut back, 3 bases at V and 0 bases at J, with 6 bases in the middle. The CDR3 runs to 13 residues. The germline gives CDR1 SQVTM, CDR2 ANQGSEA. This chain's CDR3 is CSVDRGSYNEQFF. The CDR3 DNA sequence: TGCAGCGTTGACAGGGGCTCCTACAATGAGCAGTTCTTC.

The rearrangement uses TRBV7-2 and TRBJ1-3; 7 nucleotides agree with TRBD1. CDR3 size: 15 residues. Germline trimming cut 2 bases from V and 4 bases from J; bases unmatched to any gene: 5. Germline V lookup: CDR1 SGHTA, CDR2 FQGNSA. The CDR3 DNA sequence: TGTGCCAGCAGCTTACACGGGGGACAGGGAAACACCATATATTTT. Its translation: CASSLHGGQGNTIYF.

The V call is TRBV7-8, the J call TRBJ1-2; 8 bases align to TRBD1. CDR1 and CDR2 from the germline V gene are SGHVS and FQNEAQ. There are 12 residues in the CDR3. Trimming took 5 bases from V and 13 from J; bases not matched to a gene: 9. CDR3 region: CASSPRTGSTTF. CDR3 sequence (DNA): TGTGCCAGCAGCCCTCGGACAGGGTCCACCACCTTC.

V is TRBV5-1 and J is TRBJ2-5, with D maybe TRBD1 (6 bases). Deletions cut 0 bases from V and 3 bases from J, with 9 bases between. Germline V CDR1 and CDR2: SGHRS, YFSETQ. The CDR3 totals 14 residues. As DNA, the CDR3 is TGCGCCAGCAGCTTGGGGGGGCCAAAAGAGACCCAGTACTTC. This translates into CASSLGGPKETQYF.

The chain has TRBV9 and TRBJ1-3, with D maybe TRBD1 (5 bases). The CDR3 consists of 14 residues. In germline, CDR1 is SGDLS, CDR2 YYNGEE. V was clipped by 4 bases and J by 2 bases, with 10 bases between them. CDR3 protein: CASSFGTAGNTIYF. CDR3 DNA sequence: TGTGCCAGCAGCTTCGGGACGGCTGGAAACACCATATATTTT.

The V call is TRBV5-1, the J call TRBJ1-4; TRBD1 matches at 7 bases. The germline V gene has CDR1 SGHRS and CDR2 YFSETQ. This CDR3 has 16 residues. V shed 2 bases and J 3 bases; nucleotides not matched to a gene: 7. The CDR3 nucleotides read TGCGCCAGCAGCTTCCTCGGGCAGGGGGCTAATGAAAAACTGTTTTTT. This gives the protein CASSFLGQGANEKLFF.

This clone was seen a handful of times. The junction and the germline gene differ at one end; a read error may be behind it. The chain carries TRBV7-7 and TRBJ1-3, with TRBD1 as a possible D gene (6 bases). Germline V lookup: CDR1 SSHAT, CDR2 FNYEAQ (reference sequence). CDR3 length: 14 residues. Written as DNA, the CDR3 is TGTGCTAGCAGCGCCACAGGGCATGGAAACACCATATATTTT. It codes for CASSATGHGNTIYF. The full variable domain, in which reference TRBV7-7 and TRBJ1-3 provide the parts outside the CDR3, is GAGVSQSPRYKVTKRGQDVTLRCDPISSHATLYWYQQALGQGPEFLTYFNYEAQPDKSGLPSDRFSAERPEGSISTLTIQRTEQRDSAMYRCASSATGHGNTIYFGEGSWLTVV.